Shown below are 5 T cell receptor beta chains from a single sample sequenced in a study of shared clonotypes between healthy human individuals. The repertoire was sequenced with immunoSEQ multiplex PCR; TCRdb's copy has only in-frame clones and lacks some. The sample has around 1.9 million clones; 93% are singletons. Terminally differentiated effector memory CD45RA+ cells were left out of the naive CD8 fraction, which was CD45RO-negative and positively selected for CCR7. The source material was naive CD8+ T cells from PBMCs. The origin of the receptors is a man in his late teens or twenties in good health. Some clones in this sample may be carry-over from other donors' samples.

This clone was recorded only once. This rearrangement joins TRBV7-2 to TRBJ2-5; D is ambiguous. This CDR3 is 16 amino acids long. V was trimmed by 4 bases and J by 5 bases, leaving 20 bases between them. The germline V gene encodes CDR1 SGHTA and CDR2 FQGNSA. CDR3 protein: CASSSRGRLPWETQYF. The CDR3 DNA is TGTGCCAGCAGCTCACGCGGTCGTTTACCGTGGGAGACCCAGTACTTC.

The rearrangement uses TRBV6-5 and TRBJ2-7; 8 bases align to TRBD1. Germline-derived CDR1 and CDR2 are MNHEY and SVGAGI. The CDR3 sequence is 14 residues long. J gave up 3 bases and V 6 bases, and 7 bases lay outside the gene matches. Here the CDR3 DNA reads TGTGCCAGCAGGGGAGACAGGGGAGGCTACGAGCAGTACTTC. This encodes CASRGDRGGYEQYF.

CDR3 sequence: CAISMHEDTQYF. DNA of the CDR3: TGTGCCATCAGTATGCATGAAGATACGCAGTATTTT. V and J are TRBV10-3 and TRBJ2-3; D not certain. V was pared by 5 bases and J by 5 bases, with 8 bases between. Germline loops: CDR1 ENHRY, CDR2 SYGVKD. This CDR3 has 12 amino acids.

The chain couples TRBV4-3 to TRBJ2-7; maybe TRBD2 (6 bases). CDR1 is LGHNA, CDR2 YSLEER, per germline. There are 15 residues in the CDR3. The V and J ends lost 4 bases and 2 bases respectively, with 15 bases between them. Here the CDR3 reads CASSPLSGGAYEQYF. The CDR3, as DNA: TGCGCCAGCAGCCCACTTAGCGGAGGGGCCTACGAGCAGTACTTC.

This chain uses TRBV5-6 with TRBJ2-5, with 13 bases that match TRBD2. Germline loops: CDR1 SGHDT, CDR2 YYEEEE. CDR3 size: 14 residues. V shed 7 bases and J 1 base; nucleotides not matched to a gene: 1. Here the CDR3 DNA reads TGTGCCAGCGGACTAGCGGGAGTCCAAGAGACCCAGTACTTC. Translation: CASGLAGVQETQYF.